The 13 T cell receptor beta chains reported below all come from one sample, sequenced in a study of blood T cell repertoires in COVID-19. Only in-frame clones appear in the TCRdb table, and some are missing; sequencing was by immunoSEQ multiplex PCR. The repertoire includes roughly 240,000 clones, 80% to 90% of them detected once, and about 4.4% sits in the top ten. Sequences were obtained from peripheral blood. The receptors were gathered from a woman in her seventies with acute or convalescent COVID-19.

The genes are TRBV11-2 and TRBJ1-3; D perhaps matches TRBD1 (5 bases). The CDR3 consists of 14 residues. The V gene lost 5 bases and the J gene lost 5 bases, with 13 bases spanning the gap. Per germline, CDR1 SGHAT and CDR2 FQNNGV. The CDR3 protein is CASSPREDRNTIYF. The DNA of the CDR3 is TGTGCCAGCAGCCCTCGTGAGGACAGAAACACCATATATTTT.

In DNA, the CDR3 is TGCGCCAGCAGCCAAGATCGCTCCAGCGGCAACAATGAGCAGTTCTTC. Residues: CASSQDRSSGNNEQFF. The V and J genes are TRBV4-1 and TRBJ2-1; perhaps TRBD2 as D (5 bases). Germline lookup yields CDR1 MGHRA and CDR2 YSYEKL. V was cut by 0 bases and J by 5 bases, with 14 bases left in between. This CDR3 is 16 amino acids long.

This sequence joins TRBV4-3 and TRBJ2-1; 9 bases are shared with TRBD2. CDR1 is LGHNA, CDR2 YSLEER, per germline. V lost 3 bases and J lost 4; bases outside the gene matches: 4. The CDR3 is 15 residues long. This CDR3 reads CASSQIAGDYNEQFF. The CDR3 DNA sequence: TGCGCCAGCAGCCAGATAGCGGGAGATTACAATGAGCAGTTCTTC.

The count of this clone is one. Different DNA sequences within this sample yield the same CDR3. V and J are TRBV4-3 and TRBJ2-1; 7 bases match TRBD2. Germline V CDR1 and CDR2: LGHNA, YSLEER. Unmatched junction bases numbered 0, after V lost 0 bases and J lost 7 bases. The CDR3 runs to 13 residues. DNA of the CDR3: TGCGCCAGCAGCCAAGAAGCGGGGAATGAGCAGTTCTTC. It codes for CASSQEAGNEQFF.

V usage is TRBV29-1 and J usage is TRBJ2-3; 10 nucleotides agree with TRBD2. The junction had 12 bases not matched to a gene; V was cut back by 7 bases and J by 8 bases. This CDR3 spans 14 amino acids. From germline, CDR1 is SQVTM and CDR2 ANQGSEA. CDR3: CSAGAGTSARTQYF. The CDR3 bases are TGCAGCGCGGGTGCCGGGACTAGCGCCCGTACGCAGTATTTT.

V usage is TRBV5-1 and J usage is TRBJ2-5; tentative D call: TRBD1 (6 bases). Per the germline V gene, CDR1 is SGHRS and CDR2 is YFSETQ. The CDR3 runs to 13 residues. Trimming removed 0 bases from V and 3 bases from J, with 6 bases in between. The CDR3 loop reads CASSLDREETQYF. The CDR3 DNA follows: TGCGCCAGCAGCTTGGACAGGGAAGAGACCCAGTACTTC.

The chain recombines TRBV30 with TRBJ1-1; 9 bases line up with TRBD1. Germline CDR1 GTSNPN, CDR2 SVGIG (reference sequence). CDR3 length: 15 residues. J was trimmed by 1 base and V by 2 bases; bases with no gene match: 5. Here the CDR3 reads CAWSPGTGSNTEAFF. CDR3 coding DNA: TGTGCCTGGAGTCCCGGGACAGGGTCGAACACTGAAGCTTTCTTT.

CDR3: CASSGTGVWNTEAFF. In DNA, the CDR3 is TGTGCCAGTAGCGGAACAGGGGTGTGGAACACTGAAGCTTTCTTT. The rearrangement uses TRBV19 and TRBJ1-1; 7 bases map to TRBD1. Per the germline V gene, CDR1 is LNHDA and CDR2 is SQIVND (reference sequence). The CDR3 runs 15 residues. The trim removed 6 bases at V and 1 base at J, leaving 8 bases unmatched.

The V call is TRBV20-1, the J call TRBJ2-3, with 8 positions matching TRBD2. The CDR3 is 14 residues long. The J segment lost 3 bases and the V segment lost 3 bases, leaving 5 bases of the junction unmatched. The germline gives CDR1 DFQATT, CDR2 SNEGSKA (reference sequence). In nucleotides, the CDR3 is TGCAGTGCTAGTGGGCGACTAGCGACAGATACGCAGTATTTT. Its protein product is CSASGRLATDTQYF.

The chain uses TRBV6-5 and TRBJ2-7; TRBD1 matches 9 bases. V dropped 2 bases and J dropped 5; count of bases not matched to a gene: 7. Germline CDR1 reads MNHEY; CDR2 reads SVGAGI. The CDR3 length is 15 residues. The CDR3 spells CASSYGGTGSHEQYF. In DNA, the CDR3 is TGTGCCAGCAGTTACGGGGGGACAGGGTCCCACGAGCAGTACTTC.

The chain joins TRBV29-1 to TRBJ2-3; D possibly corresponds to TRBD2 (7 bases). Trimming pared 5 bases from V and 5 bases from J, leaving 14 bases between. Germline assignment: CDR1 SQVTM and CDR2 ANQGSEA. The CDR3 is 13 amino acids. CDR3 in DNA: TGCAGCGTTCCTTGGGGAGGGGGAGATACGCAGTATTTT. It codes for CSVPWGGGDTQYF.

The chain has TRBV10-2 and TRBJ2-6, with TRBD2 matching over 7 bases. The CDR3 is 18 amino acids. Trimming cost V 6 bases and J 4 bases; bases outside gene matches: 15. Per germline, CDR1 WSHSY and CDR2 SAAADI. The CDR3 nucleotides are TGCGCCAGCAGAGCCTTTCCGGGACTATCAACGGGGGCCAACGTCCTGACTTTC. As protein: CASRAFPGLSTGANVLTF.

The chain is built from TRBV19 and TRBJ1-1, with 7 bases matching TRBD1. This CDR3 is built from 13 residues. Germline CDR1 LNHDA, CDR2 SQIVND (reference sequence). V lost 5 bases and J lost 6; bases outside the gene matches: 6. In DNA, the CDR3 is TGTGCCAGTAGTGGTTACAGGGGCTCTGAAGCTTTCTTT. Translated: CASSGYRGSEAFF.